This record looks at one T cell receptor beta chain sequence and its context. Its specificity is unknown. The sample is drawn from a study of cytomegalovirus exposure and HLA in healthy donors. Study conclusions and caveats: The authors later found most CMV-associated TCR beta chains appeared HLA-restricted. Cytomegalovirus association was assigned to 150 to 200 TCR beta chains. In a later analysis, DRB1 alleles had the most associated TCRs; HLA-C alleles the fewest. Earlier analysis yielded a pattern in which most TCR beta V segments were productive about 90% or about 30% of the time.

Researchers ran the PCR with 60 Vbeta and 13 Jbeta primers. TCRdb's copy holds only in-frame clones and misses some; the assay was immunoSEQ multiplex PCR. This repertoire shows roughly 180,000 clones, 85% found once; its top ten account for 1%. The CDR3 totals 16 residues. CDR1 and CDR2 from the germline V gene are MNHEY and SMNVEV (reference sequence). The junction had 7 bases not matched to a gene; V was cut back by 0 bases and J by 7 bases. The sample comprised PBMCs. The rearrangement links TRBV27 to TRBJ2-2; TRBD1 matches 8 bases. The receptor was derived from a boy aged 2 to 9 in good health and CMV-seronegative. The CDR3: CASSLSRTGSGGELFF. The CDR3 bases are TGTGCCAGCAGTTTATCGAGGACAGGGAGTGGCGGGGAGCTGTTTTTT.